A single sample is the source of the 16 T cell receptor beta chains below, sequenced in a study of T cells after yellow fever vaccination. TCRdb re-analysed the 5' RACE reads in MiXCR, keeping a single row per CDR3 protein. The sample holds 500,000 to 700,000 distinct CDR3 sequences, around 21% seen once. The specimen comprised PBMCs, sampled 15 days after the yellow fever booster vaccination. The receptors stem from a man aged 25-45 years who received the YFV17D yellow fever vaccine.

This clonotype was counted at least ten times. V and J are TRBV20-1 and TRBJ2-2; D is ambiguous. This CDR3 region has 12 residues. Trimming removed 6 bases at V and 1 base at J, with 6 bases between. Germline CDR1 and CDR2: DFQATT and SNEGSKA (reference sequence). The CDR3: CSAARNTGELFF. The CDR3 coding sequence is TGCAGTGCAGCTAGGAACACCGGGGAGCTGTTTTTT.

This clonotype showed up just a few times. The V and J genes are TRBV5-8 and TRBJ1-2; possible D gene TRBD1, 5 bases. The CDR3 runs to 14 residues. The germline gives CDR1 SGHTS, CDR2 YDEGEE. V dropped 5 bases and J dropped 4 bases, with 15 bases sitting between them. The CDR3 spells CASRKTGTGYGYTF. CDR3 DNA sequence: TGTGCCAGCAGAAAAACAGGAACGGGCTATGGCTACACCTTC.

V is TRBV29-1 and J is TRBJ2-1; the D gene is possibly TRBD1 (5 bases). The V gene lost 7 bases and the J gene lost 0 bases, with 10 bases spanning the gap. The length of the CDR3 is 13 residues. The germline CDR1 and CDR2 sequences are SQVTM and ANQGSEA. CDR3 nucleotide sequence: TGCAGCGGAACCGACAGCTCCTACAATGAGCAGTTCTTC. As protein: CSGTDSSYNEQFF.

This chain links TRBV9 with TRBJ2-2; 13 nucleotides match TRBD2. CDR3 length: 17 residues. The V gene's germline CDR1 is SGDLS and CDR2 YYNGEE. Unmatched junction bases numbered 4, after V lost 0 bases and J lost 5 bases. The CDR3 is CASSVGLAGGATGELFF. CDR3 bases: TGTGCCAGCAGCGTAGGACTAGCGGGAGGCGCAACCGGGGAGCTGTTTTTT.

The chain recombines TRBV20-1 with TRBJ2-6; unclear D gene. Trimming pared 0 bases from V and 1 base from J, leaving 4 bases between. The CDR3 sequence is 14 residues long. Per germline, CDR1 DFQATT and CDR2 SNEGSKA (reference sequence). This CDR3 reads CSARDWSGANVLTF. In DNA form, the CDR3 reads TGCAGTGCTAGAGATTGGTCTGGGGCCAACGTCCTGACTTTC.

The chain couples TRBV6-5 to TRBJ2-3, with TRBD2 as a possible D gene (5 bases). The germline V gene has CDR1 MNHEY and CDR2 SVGAGI. This CDR3 region has 16 residues. V was shortened by 0 bases and J by 2 bases, with 12 bases between the two germline ends. The CDR3 spells CASSYSILVYTDTQYF. CDR3 DNA: TGTGCCAGCAGTTACTCAATACTAGTTTACACAGATACGCAGTATTTT.

This CDR3 is CASSWTEGVQETQYF. The CDR3 DNA follows: TGTGCCAGCAGTTGGACAGAAGGGGTTCAAGAGACCCAGTACTTC. The chain couples TRBV12-3 or TRBV12-4 to TRBJ2-5, with D maybe TRBD1 (6 bases). The V end was cut by 4 bases, the J end by 2 bases, with 14 bases between. This CDR3 comprises 15 residues.

V is TRBV3-1 and J is TRBJ2-2, with D perhaps matching TRBD1 or TRBD2 (7 bases each). CDR1 is LGHDT, CDR2 YNNKEL, per germline (reference sequence). This CDR3 has 15 amino acids. V was clipped by 4 bases and J by 3 bases, with 12 bases between them. As DNA, the CDR3 is TGTGCCAGCAGCCGGGCAGGGGGGGACACCGGGGAGCTGTTTTTT. As protein: CASSRAGGDTGELFF. Filled out from reference TRBV3-1 and TRBJ2-2, the complete variable domain reads DTAVSQTPKYLVTQMGNDKSIKCEQNLGHDTMYWYKQDSKKFLKIMFSYNNKELIINETVPNRFSPKSPDKAHLNLHINSLELGDSAVYFCASSRAGGDTGELFFGEGSRLTVL.

This sequence joins TRBV29-1 and TRBJ2-1; 9 nucleotides align to TRBD2. The CDR3 runs to 11 residues. V lost 7 bases, J lost 11 bases, and 6 bases stayed unmatched. Germline lookup yields CDR1 SQVTM and CDR2 ANQGSEA. This CDR3 is CSAGTSRKQFF. CDR3 in DNA: TGCAGCGCTGGGACTAGCCGGAAGCAGTTCTTC.

This clonotype has a handful of counts. V and J are TRBV7-2 and TRBJ2-5; D possibly corresponds to TRBD1 (5 bases). CDR1 is SGHTA and CDR2 is FQGNSA in the germline V gene. V shed 5 bases and J shed 2 bases, with 12 bases lying between them. The CDR3 runs to 14 residues. CDR3 protein: CASSREQVQETQYF. CDR3 coding DNA: TGTGCCAGCAGCCGTGAACAGGTTCAAGAGACCCAGTACTTC. The variable domain in full, completed from reference TRBV7-2 and TRBJ2-5, reads GAGVSQSPSNKVTEKGKDVELRCDPISGHTALYWYRQSLGQGLEFLIYFQGNSAPDKSGLPSDRFSAERTGGSVSTLTIQRTQQEDSAVYLCASSREQVQETQYFGPGTRLLVL.

A few counts support this clonotype. This may be a read error: a much more frequent sequence differs by one nucleotide. This chain links TRBV9 with TRBJ2-2; TRBD1 aligns across 8 bases. The V gene's germline CDR1 is SGDLS and CDR2 YYNGEE. Trimming removed 1 base from V and 4 bases from J; junction bases left unmatched: 0. CDR3 length equals 14 residues. CDR3: CASSVTGGTGELFF. Written as DNA, the CDR3 is TGTGCCAGCAGCGTAACAGGGGGCACCGGGGAGCTGTTTTTT.

V gene TRBV30 combines with J gene TRBJ1-4, with TRBD1 matching over 7 bases. There are 15 residues in the CDR3. Losses at the gene ends were 3 bases for V and 8 bases for J; bases not matched to a gene: 12. The V gene's germline CDR1 is GTSNPN and CDR2 SVGIG (reference sequence). For the CDR3, the DNA is TGTGCCTGGAGCCTAGGGGGCCAAGCGGGCGAAAAACTGTTTTTT. Protein sequence: CAWSLGGQAGEKLFF.

The rearrangement links TRBV7-2 to TRBJ2-7; possible D gene TRBD2, 7 bases. This CDR3 is built from 16 residues. Germline V CDR1 and CDR2: SGHTA, FQGNSA. Trimming took 6 bases from V and 0 from J, leaving 18 bases between them. CDR3 DNA: TGTGCCAGCAGTCGCCGTGGGGGGGCTTACTCCTACGAGCAGTACTTC. Amino acids: CASSRRGGAYSYEQYF. Drawing the rest from reference TRBV7-2 and TRBJ2-7, the complete variable domain is GAGVSQSPSNKVTEKGKDVELRCDPISGHTALYWYRQSLGQGLEFLIYFQGNSAPDKSGLPSDRFSAERTGGSVSTLTIQRTQQEDSAVYLCASSRRGGAYSYEQYFGPGTRLTVT.

The chain is built from TRBV12-3 or TRBV12-4 and TRBJ2-1; TRBD1 aligns across 9 bases. The CDR3 length is 15 residues. Trimming at V came to 3 bases and at J to 6 bases, leaving 6 bases not matched to a gene. The CDR3: CASSFTGQGGNEQFF. CDR3 in DNA: TGTGCCAGCAGTTTTACGGGACAGGGAGGCAATGAGCAGTTCTTC.

This clonotype was picked up a small number of times. The J gene is TRBJ2-7, the V gene TRBV5-1; a weak D match, TRBD1 (6 bases). The V and J ends lost 4 bases and 7 bases respectively, with 21 bases between them. CDR1 is SGHRS, CDR2 YFSETQ, per germline. The CDR3 totals 15 residues. CDR3 in DNA: TGCGCCAGCAGCCATGGCACAGGGCCAGTGAGGGAGCAGTACTTC. Its protein product is CASSHGTGPVREQYF.

The CDR3 here is CASSSVAGAADTQYF. CDR3 DNA: TGTGCCAGCAGTTCCGTAGCGGGAGCAGCAGATACGCAGTATTTT. This chain connects TRBV27 to TRBJ2-3, with 9 bases identical to TRBD2. With 4 bases clipped from V and 4 bases from J, the junction kept 6 bases outside the gene matches. The CDR3 runs 15 residues. CDR1 and CDR2 from the germline V gene are MNHEY and SMNVEV (reference sequence).